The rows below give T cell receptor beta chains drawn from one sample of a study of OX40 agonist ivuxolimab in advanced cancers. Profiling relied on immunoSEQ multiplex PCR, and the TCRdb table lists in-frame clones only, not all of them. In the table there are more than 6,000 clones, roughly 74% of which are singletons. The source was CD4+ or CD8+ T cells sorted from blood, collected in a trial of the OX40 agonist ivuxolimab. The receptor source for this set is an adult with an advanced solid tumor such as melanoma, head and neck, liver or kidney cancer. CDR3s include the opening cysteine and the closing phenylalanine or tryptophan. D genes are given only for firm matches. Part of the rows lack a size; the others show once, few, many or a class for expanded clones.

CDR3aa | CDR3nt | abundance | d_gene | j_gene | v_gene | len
CASSQGLAITGELFF | TGTGCCAGTAGTCAGGGACTAGCGATAACCGGGGAGCTGTTTTTT | . | TRBD2 | TRBJ2-2 | TRBV19 | 15
CASGFDRGETNEKLFF | TGTGCTAGTGGTTTTGACAGGGGGGAAACTAATGAAAAACTGTTTTTT | . | TRBD1 | TRBJ1-4 | TRBV12-5 | 16
CASSEWALVEEKLFF | TGTGCCAGCAGTGAATGGGCCCTAGTAGAGGAAAAACTGTTTTTT | . | . | TRBJ1-4 | TRBV6-1 | 15
CASILRSKNTGELFF | TGTGCCAGCATCCTAAGGTCGAAGAACACCGGGGAGCTGTTTTTT | . | . | TRBJ2-2 | TRBV6-6 | 15
CASSLWAPLTGELFF | TGTGCCAGCAGTTTATGGGCCCCCCTCACCGGGGAGCTGTTTTTT | . | . | TRBJ2-2 | TRBV27 | 15
CASSDIFRSEAFF | TGTGCCAGCAGCGACATTTTTAGGTCTGAAGCTTTCTTT | . | . | TRBJ1-1 | TRBV6-1 | 13
CASSPSGGASEQFF | TGTGCCAGCAGCCCTAGCGGGGGGGCTAGCGAGCAGTTCTTC | . | TRBD2 | TRBJ2-1 | TRBV7-3 | 14
CASSSQQGMGVYEQYF | TGCGCCAGCAGCTCTCAACAAGGAATGGGGGTCTACGAGCAGTACTTC | . | . | TRBJ2-7 | TRBV5-1 | 16
CASSDSHSGGFRYEQYF | TGTGCCAGCAGCGATTCCCATAGCGGGGGATTCCGCTACGAGCAGTACTTC | . | TRBD2 | TRBJ2-7 | TRBV5-4 | 17
CASIARNTEAFF | TGTGCCAGTATTGCACGGAACACTGAAGCTTTCTTT | . | . | TRBJ1-1 | TRBV19 | 12
CASSQGLADDEQFF | TGTGCCAGCAGCCAGGGACTAGCGGATGATGAGCAGTTCTTC | . | TRBD2 | TRBJ2-1 | TRBV6-4 | 14
CASTHNGPSSYNEQFF | TGTGCCAGCACCCACAACGGGCCGAGCTCCTACAATGAGCAGTTCTTC | . | . | TRBJ2-1 | TRBV7-9 | 16
CASRPPTGGKYNEQFF | TGTGCCAGCAGGCCTCCGACAGGGGGCAAGTACAATGAGCAGTTCTTC | few | TRBD1 | TRBJ2-1 | TRBV7-9 | 16
CASSLPWQGALTNTGELFF | TGTGCCAGCAGCTTACCCTGGCAGGGGGCTTTGACGAACACCGGGGAGCTGTTTTTT | . | TRBD1 | TRBJ2-2 | TRBV7-9 | 19
CASSLGGRASDTQYF | TGTGCCAGCAGCTTGGGTGGGCGAGCCTCAGATACGCAGTATTTT | . | . | TRBJ2-3 | TRBV5-6 | 15
CASSALGTAHYGYTF | TGTGCCAGCAGCGCACTTGGGACAGCTCACTATGGCTACACCTTC | . | TRBD1 | TRBJ1-2 | TRBV9 | 15
CASSLRGSGANVLTF | TGTGCCAGCAGTTTAAGGGGCTCTGGGGCCAACGTCCTGACTTTC | . | . | TRBJ2-6 | TRBV27 | 15
CASSPPTSGGEQFF | TGTGCCAGCAGCCCTCCCACTAGCGGGGGGGAGCAGTTCTTC | once | TRBD2 | TRBJ2-1 | TRBV9 | 14
CASSFGGHTQYF | TGTGCCAGCAGCTTCGGGGGGCATACGCAGTATTTT | . | . | TRBJ2-3 | TRBV9 | 12
CASGDSNQPQHF | TGTGCCAGCGGAGATAGCAATCAGCCCCAGCATTTT | . | . | TRBJ1-5 | TRBV9 | 12
CASSPGGGGGELFF | TGCGCCAGCAGCCCCGGGGGGGGAGGAGGGGAGCTGTTTTTT | . | TRBD2 | TRBJ2-2 | TRBV4-1 | 14
CASSGRGFHRETQYF | TGTGCCAGCAGCGGGAGAGGGTTCCATAGGGAGACCCAGTACTTC | . | . | TRBJ2-5 | TRBV11-2 | 15
CASVYGGYTEAFF | TGTGCCAGCGTTTATGGTGGGTACACTGAAGCTTTCTTT | . | . | TRBJ1-1 | TRBV7-2 | 13
CASSTLDSRGYTF | TGTGCCAGTAGTACTCTGGACAGCCGAGGCTACACCTTC | . | . | TRBJ1-2 | TRBV19 | 13
CASSLSTASSYEQYF | TGTGCCAGCAGTTTATCGACAGCGAGCTCCTACGAGCAGTACTTC | . | . | TRBJ2-7 | TRBV27 | 15
CASSPGDPSTDTQYF | TGCGCCAGCAGTCCGGGGGACCCTAGCACAGATACGCAGTATTTT | few | . | TRBJ2-3 | TRBV5-1 | 15
CASSSYQTPYNEQFF | TGTGCCAGCAGTTCCTACCAAACACCCTACAATGAGCAGTTCTTC | once | . | TRBJ2-1 | TRBV27 | 15
CASCLSWTSGGCGDTQYF | TGTGCCAGCTGTTTATCGTGGACTAGCGGGGGGTGCGGGGATACGCAGTATTTT | . | TRBD2 | TRBJ2-3 | TRBV27 | 18
CASKGPGGVDEQYF | TGCGCCAGCAAGGGCCCGGGCGGGGTCGACGAGCAGTACTTC | . | . | TRBJ2-7 | TRBV4-1 | 14
CASSPRDREETQYF | TGTGCCAGCAGTCCAAGGGACAGGGAAGAGACCCAGTACTTC | . | TRBD1 | TRBJ2-5 | TRBV7-9 | 14
CASSLHTSGEQYF | TGTGCCAGCAGTTTGCATACGAGTGGGGAGCAGTACTTC | . | . | TRBJ2-7 | TRBV27 | 13
CASSWGSRLTF | TGTGCCAGCAGCTGGGGAAGCCGGCTCACCTTC | few | . | TRBJ1-2 | TRBV5-6 | 11